This T cell receptor beta chain was sequenced for a study of T cells in localized non-small cell lung cancer. Regarding the study as a whole: Heterogeneity cannot be ruled out, as sequencing used one tumor region only. A median roughly 50 of the top 100 tumor clones appeared in adjacent lung.

Germline V lookup: CDR1 MGHRA, CDR2 YSYEKL. The V gene end was trimmed by 0 bases and the J gene end by 2 bases; junction bases not matched to a gene: 4. The CDR3 is 16 residues long. Regarding this clone: The antigen is not known.

The assay was immunoSEQ multiplex PCR, and TCRdb's table has in-frame clones only and misses some. The table lists thousands of clones, approximately 40% of them singletons. The receptor comes from a woman aged 35-70 years with stage II squamous cell lung carcinoma. Sequenced here: lung tumor tissue, sampled before any cancer treatment. The gene calls are TRBV4-1 and TRBJ1-3; 7 bases align to TRBD1. In nucleotides, the CDR3 is TGCGCCAGCAGCCAAGATACAGGGGAGACTGGAAACACCATATATTTT. This gives the protein CASSQDTGETGNTIYF.